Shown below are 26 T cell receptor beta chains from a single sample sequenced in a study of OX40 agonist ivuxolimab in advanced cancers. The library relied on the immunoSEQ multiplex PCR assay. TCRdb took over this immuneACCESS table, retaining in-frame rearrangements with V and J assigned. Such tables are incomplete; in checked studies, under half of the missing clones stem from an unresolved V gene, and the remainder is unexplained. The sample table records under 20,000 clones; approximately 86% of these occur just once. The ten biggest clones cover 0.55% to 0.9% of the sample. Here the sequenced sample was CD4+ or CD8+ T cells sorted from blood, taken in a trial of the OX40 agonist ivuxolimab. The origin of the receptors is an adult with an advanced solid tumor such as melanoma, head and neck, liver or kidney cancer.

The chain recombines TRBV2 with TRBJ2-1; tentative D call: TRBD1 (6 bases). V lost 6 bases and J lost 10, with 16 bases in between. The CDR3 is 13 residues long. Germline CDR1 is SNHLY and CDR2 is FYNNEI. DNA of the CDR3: TGTGCCAGCAGGTCGTACAGGGAATTGGAGCAGTTCTTC. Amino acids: CASRSYRELEQFF.

The CDR3 bases are TGTGCCATCAGTGATCAGAGGAACACTGAAGCTTTCTTT. Protein product: CAISDQRNTEAFF. The rearrangement uses TRBV10-3 and TRBJ1-1; D remains unclear. V dropped 3 bases and J dropped 1 base, with 6 bases sitting between them. The CDR3 is made up of 13 amino acids. CDR1 is ENHRY and CDR2 is SYGVKD in the germline V gene.

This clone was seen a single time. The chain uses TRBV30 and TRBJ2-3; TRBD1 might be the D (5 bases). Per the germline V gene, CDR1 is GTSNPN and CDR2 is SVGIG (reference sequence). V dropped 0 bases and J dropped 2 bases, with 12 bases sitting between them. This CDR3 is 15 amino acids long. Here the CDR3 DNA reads TGTGCCTGGAGTGTGGGCAGGGCCGACACAGATACGCAGTATTTT. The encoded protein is CAWSVGRADTDTQYF.

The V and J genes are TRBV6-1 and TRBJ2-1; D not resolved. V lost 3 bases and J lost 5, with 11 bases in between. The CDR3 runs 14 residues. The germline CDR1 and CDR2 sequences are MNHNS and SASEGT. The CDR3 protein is CASSEFSVHNEQFF. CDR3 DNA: TGTGCCAGCAGTGAGTTCAGCGTACACAATGAGCAGTTCTTC.

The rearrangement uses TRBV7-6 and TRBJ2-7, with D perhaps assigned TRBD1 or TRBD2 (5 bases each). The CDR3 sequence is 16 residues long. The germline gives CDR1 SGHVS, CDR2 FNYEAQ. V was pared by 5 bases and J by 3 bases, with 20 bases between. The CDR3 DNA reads TGTGCCAGCAGCCGGGGAAACAGGCAAACGGACTACGAGCAGTACTTC. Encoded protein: CASSRGNRQTDYEQYF.

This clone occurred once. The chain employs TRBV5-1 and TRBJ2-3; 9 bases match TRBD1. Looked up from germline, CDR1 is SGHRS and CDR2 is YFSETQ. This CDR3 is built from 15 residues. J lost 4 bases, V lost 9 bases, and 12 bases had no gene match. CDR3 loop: CATSTAGTGSDTQYF. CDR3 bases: TGCGCCACCTCCACCGCCGGGACAGGGTCAGATACGCAGTATTTT.

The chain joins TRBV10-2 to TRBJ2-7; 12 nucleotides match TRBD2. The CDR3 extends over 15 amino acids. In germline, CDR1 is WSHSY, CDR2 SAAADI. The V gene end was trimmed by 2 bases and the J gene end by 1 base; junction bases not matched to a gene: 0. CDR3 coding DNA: TGCGCCAGCAGTGAGGGACTAGCGGGATCCTACGAGCAGTACTTC. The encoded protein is CASSEGLAGSYEQYF.

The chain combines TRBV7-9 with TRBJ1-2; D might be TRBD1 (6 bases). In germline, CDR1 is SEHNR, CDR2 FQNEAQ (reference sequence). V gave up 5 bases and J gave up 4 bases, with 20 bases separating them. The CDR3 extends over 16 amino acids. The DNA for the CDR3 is TGTGCCAGCAGCGCCCGTGGGGGGGGCGATCTCTATGGCTACACCTTC. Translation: CASSARGGGDLYGYTF.

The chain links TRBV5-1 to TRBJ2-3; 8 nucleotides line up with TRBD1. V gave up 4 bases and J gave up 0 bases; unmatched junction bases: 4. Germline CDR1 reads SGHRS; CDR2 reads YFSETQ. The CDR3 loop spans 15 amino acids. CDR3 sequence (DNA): TGCGCCAGCAGCACGACAGGGGCTAGCACAGATACGCAGTATTTT. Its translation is CASSTTGASTDTQYF.

Here the CDR3 reads CASRRDRAYNEQFF. The CDR3 DNA sequence: TGTGCCAGCAGGCGAGACAGGGCCTACAATGAGCAGTTCTTC. This chain uses TRBV11-2 with TRBJ2-1; TRBD1 matches 7 bases. This CDR3 region has 14 residues. Germline CDR1 and CDR2: SGHAT and FQNNGV. The V segment lost 6 bases and the J segment 2 bases; nucleotides outside the gene matches: 4.

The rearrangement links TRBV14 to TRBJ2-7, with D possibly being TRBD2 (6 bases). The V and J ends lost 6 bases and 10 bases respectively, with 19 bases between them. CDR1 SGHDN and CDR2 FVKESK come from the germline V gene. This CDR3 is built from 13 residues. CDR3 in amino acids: CASSLNHSGRQYF. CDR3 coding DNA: TGTGCCAGCAGTCTTAACCATAGCGGCAGACAGTACTTC.

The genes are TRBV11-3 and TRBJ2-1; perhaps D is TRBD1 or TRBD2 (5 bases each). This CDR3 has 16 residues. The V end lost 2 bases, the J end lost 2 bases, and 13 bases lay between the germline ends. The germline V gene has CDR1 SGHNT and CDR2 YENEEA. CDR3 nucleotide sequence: TGTGCCAGCAGCTTAAATCGGGGCGGTACCTACAATGAGCAGTTCTTC. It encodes CASSLNRGGTYNEQFF. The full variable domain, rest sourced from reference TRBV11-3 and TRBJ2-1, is EAGVVQSPRYKIIEKKQPVAFWCNPISGHNTLYWYLQNLGQGPELLIRYENEEAVDDSQLPKDRFSAERLKGVDSTLKIQPAELGDSAVYLCASSLNRGGTYNEQFFGPGTRLTVL.

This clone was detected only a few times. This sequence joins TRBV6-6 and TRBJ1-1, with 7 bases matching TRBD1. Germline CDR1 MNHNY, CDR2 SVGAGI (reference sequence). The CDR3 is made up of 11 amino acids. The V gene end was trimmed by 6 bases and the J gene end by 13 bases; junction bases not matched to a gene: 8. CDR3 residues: CASSPGQQFFF. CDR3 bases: TGTGCCAGCAGCCCGGGACAGCAGTTTTTCTTT.

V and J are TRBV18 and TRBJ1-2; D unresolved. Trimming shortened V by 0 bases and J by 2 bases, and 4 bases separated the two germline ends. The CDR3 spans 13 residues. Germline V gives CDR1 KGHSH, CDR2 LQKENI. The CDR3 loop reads CASSPPENYGYTF. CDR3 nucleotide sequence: TGTGCCAGCTCACCACCCGAGAACTATGGCTACACCTTC. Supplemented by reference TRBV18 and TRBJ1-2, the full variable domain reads NAGVMQNPRHLVRRRGQEARLRCSPMKGHSHVYWYRQLPEEGLKFMVYLQKENIIDESGMPKERFSAEFPKEGPSILRIQQVVRGDSAAYFCASSPPENYGYTFGSGTRLTVV.

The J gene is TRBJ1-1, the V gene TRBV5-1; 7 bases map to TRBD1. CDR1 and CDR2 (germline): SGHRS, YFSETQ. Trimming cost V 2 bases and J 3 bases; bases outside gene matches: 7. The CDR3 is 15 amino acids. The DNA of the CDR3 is TGCGCCAGCAGCTTACAGGGGCCCGGGGACACTGAAGCTTTCTTT. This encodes CASSLQGPGDTEAFF.

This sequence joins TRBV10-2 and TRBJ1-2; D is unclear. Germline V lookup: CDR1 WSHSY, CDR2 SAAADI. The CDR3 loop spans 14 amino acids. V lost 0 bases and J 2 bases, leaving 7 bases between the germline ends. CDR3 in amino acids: CASSESEENYGYTF. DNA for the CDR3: TGCGCCAGCAGTGAGTCGGAGGAAAACTATGGCTACACCTTC.

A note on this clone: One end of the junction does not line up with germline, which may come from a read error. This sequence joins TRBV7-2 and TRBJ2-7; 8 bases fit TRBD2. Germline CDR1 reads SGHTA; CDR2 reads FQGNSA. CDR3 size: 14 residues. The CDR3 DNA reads TGTGCCAGCAGTTTCGGACTAGCTTCCTCCGAGCAGTACTTC. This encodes CASSFGLASSEQYF.

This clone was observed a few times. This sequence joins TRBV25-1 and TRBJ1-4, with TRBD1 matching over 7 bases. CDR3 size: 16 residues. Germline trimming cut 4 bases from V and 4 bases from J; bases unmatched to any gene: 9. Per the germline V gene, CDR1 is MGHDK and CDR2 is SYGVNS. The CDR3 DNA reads TGTGCCAGCAGTGGGGGACAGACGTCCGTTAATGAAAAACTGTTTTTT. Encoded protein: CASSGGQTSVNEKLFF.

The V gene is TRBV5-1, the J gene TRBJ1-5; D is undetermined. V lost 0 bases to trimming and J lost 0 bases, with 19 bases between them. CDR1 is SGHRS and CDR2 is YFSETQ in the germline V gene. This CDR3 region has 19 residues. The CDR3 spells CASSLDLVSSAYSNQPQHF. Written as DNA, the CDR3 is TGCGCCAGCAGCTTGGATCTTGTTAGTTCGGCTTATAGCAATCAGCCCCAGCATTTT.

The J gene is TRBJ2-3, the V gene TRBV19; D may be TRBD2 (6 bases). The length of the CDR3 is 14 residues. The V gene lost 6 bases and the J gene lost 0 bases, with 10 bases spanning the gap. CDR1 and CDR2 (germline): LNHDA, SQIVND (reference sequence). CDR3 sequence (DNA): TGTGCCAGTAGGGGGACTCTCAGCACAGATACGCAGTATTTT. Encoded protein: CASRGTLSTDTQYF.

DNA for the CDR3: TGTGCCACCAGCAGAGACTGGGGAGGGGGGGGGACCCAGTACTTC. Amino acid sequence: CATSRDWGGGGTQYF. The chain combines TRBV15 with TRBJ2-5, with D perhaps matching TRBD2 (7 bases). V was pared by 0 bases and J by 7 bases, with 15 bases between. Per germline, CDR1 LNHNV and CDR2 YYDKDF (reference sequence). CDR3 length equals 15 residues.

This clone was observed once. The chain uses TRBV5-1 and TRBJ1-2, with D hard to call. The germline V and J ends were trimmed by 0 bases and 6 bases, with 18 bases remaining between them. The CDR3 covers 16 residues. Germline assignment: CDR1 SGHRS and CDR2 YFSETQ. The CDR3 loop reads CASSLDSGAVFNGYTF. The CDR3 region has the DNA TGCGCCAGCAGCTTGGATTCGGGCGCGGTATTTAATGGCTACACCTTC. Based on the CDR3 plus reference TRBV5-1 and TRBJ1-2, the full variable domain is KAGVTQTPRYLIKTRGQQVTLSCSPISGHRSVSWYQQTPGQGLQFLFEYFSETQRNKGNFPGRFSGRQFSNSRSEMNVSTLELGDSALYLCASSLDSGAVFNGYTFGSGTRLTVV.

As DNA, the CDR3 is TGTGCCAGCAGCCAAGAGGTTATCACAGATACGCAGTATTTT. Its protein product is CASSQEVITDTQYF. The rearrangement links TRBV4-2 to TRBJ2-3; D gene uncertain. The V gene's germline CDR1 is LGHNA and CDR2 YNFKEQ. The CDR3 has 14 amino acids. Trimming stripped 0 bases from V and 2 bases from J, with 6 bases between.

The CDR3: CASSLGQFYGNTIYF. The CDR3 DNA is TGCGCCAGCAGCTTGGGACAATTTTATGGAAACACCATATATTTT. V gene TRBV5-1 combines with J gene TRBJ1-3, with no clear D. CDR3 size: 15 residues. Trimming took off 0 bases at V and 3 bases at J, with 10 bases between the two ends. Per the germline V gene, CDR1 is SGHRS and CDR2 is YFSETQ.

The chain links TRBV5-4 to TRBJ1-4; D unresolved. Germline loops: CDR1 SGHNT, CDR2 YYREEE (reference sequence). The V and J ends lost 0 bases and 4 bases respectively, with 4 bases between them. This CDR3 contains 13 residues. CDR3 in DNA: TGTGCCAGCAGCTTGGCCGTTAATGAAAAACTGTTTTTT. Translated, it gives CASSLAVNEKLFF.

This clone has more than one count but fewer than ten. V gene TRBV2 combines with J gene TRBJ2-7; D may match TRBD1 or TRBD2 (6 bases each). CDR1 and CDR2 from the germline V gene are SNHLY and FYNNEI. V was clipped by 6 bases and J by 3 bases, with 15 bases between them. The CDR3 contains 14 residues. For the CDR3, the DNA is TGTGCCAGCAGCCAGAACGGGGGCATCTACGAGCAGTACTTC. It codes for CASSQNGGIYEQYF.